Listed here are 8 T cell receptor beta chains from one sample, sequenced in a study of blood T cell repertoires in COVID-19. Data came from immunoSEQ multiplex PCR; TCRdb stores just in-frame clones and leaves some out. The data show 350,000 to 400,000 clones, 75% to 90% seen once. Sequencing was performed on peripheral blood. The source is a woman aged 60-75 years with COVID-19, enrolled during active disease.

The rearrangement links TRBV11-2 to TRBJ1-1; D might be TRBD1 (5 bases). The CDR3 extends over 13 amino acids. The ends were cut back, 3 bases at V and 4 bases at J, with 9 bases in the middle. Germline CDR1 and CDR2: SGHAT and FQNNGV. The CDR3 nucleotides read TGTGCCAGCAGCTTGGAGGGACCCACTGAAGCTTTCTTT. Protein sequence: CASSLEGPTEAFF.

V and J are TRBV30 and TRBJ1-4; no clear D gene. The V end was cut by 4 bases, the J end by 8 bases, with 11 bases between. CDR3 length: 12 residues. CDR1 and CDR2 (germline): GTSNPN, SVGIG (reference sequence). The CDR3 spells CAWKRREEKLFF. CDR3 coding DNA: TGTGCCTGGAAGAGGAGGGAGGAAAAACTGTTTTTT.

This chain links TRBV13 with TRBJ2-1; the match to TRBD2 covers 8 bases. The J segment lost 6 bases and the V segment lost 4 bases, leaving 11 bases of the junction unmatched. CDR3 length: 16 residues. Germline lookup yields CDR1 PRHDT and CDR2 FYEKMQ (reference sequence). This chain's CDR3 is CASSSALRGGFNEQFF. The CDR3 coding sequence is TGTGCCAGCAGCTCCGCCCTACGGGGGGGGTTCAATGAGCAGTTCTTC.

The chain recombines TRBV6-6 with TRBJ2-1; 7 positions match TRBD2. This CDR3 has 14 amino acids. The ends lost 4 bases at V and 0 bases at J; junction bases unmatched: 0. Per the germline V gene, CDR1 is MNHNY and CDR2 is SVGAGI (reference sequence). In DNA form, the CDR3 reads TGTGCCAGCAGTTTAGCGGGCTCCTACAATGAGCAGTTCTTC. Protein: CASSLAGSYNEQFF.

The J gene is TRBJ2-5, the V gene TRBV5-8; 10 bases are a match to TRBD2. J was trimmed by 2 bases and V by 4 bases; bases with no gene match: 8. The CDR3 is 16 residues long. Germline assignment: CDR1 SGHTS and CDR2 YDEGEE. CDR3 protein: CASSTWTSGGQETQYF. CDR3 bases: TGTGCCAGCAGCACCTGGACTAGCGGAGGACAAGAGACCCAGTACTTC.

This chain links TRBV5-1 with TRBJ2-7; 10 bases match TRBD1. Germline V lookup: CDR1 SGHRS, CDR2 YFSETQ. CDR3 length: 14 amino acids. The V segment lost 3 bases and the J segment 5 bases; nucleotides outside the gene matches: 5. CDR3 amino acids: CASSSLGTGDEQYF. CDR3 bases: TGCGCCAGCAGCTCTCTGGGGACAGGGGACGAGCAGTACTTC.

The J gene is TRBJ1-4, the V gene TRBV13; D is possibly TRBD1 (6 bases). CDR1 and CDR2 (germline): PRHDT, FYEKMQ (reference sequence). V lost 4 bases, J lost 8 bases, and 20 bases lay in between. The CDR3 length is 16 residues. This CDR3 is CASSWRAGARREKLFF. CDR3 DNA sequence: TGTGCCAGCAGCTGGAGAGCGGGGGCGCGGCGGGAAAAACTGTTTTTT.

The CDR3 reads CAWRPSGRYQETQYF. In DNA, the CDR3 is TGTGCCTGGAGGCCTAGCGGGAGGTACCAAGAGACCCAGTACTTC. The chain uses TRBV30 and TRBJ2-5; 11 bases fit TRBD2. CDR1 and CDR2 (germline): GTSNPN, SVGIG (reference sequence). This CDR3 spans 15 amino acids. The junction had 3 bases not matched to a gene; V was cut back by 3 bases and J by 0 bases.